The present TCR beta chain was sequenced within a study of blood T cell repertoires in COVID-19. The V end was cut by 1 base, the J end by 0 bases, with 9 bases between. The CDR3 has 15 residues. CDR1 and CDR2 from the germline V gene are SGHRS and YFSETQ. In the original processing: The authors estimated nucleated cell counts from reference gene primer amplification. The data were produced by immunoSEQ multiplex PCR, yet TCRdb's version contains in-frame clones alone and is incomplete. V, J and clone size derive from that table, while D and trimming were established from the DNA sequence. The table records tens of thousands of clones, about 88% of them present only once.

The chain carries TRBV5-1 and TRBJ2-3, with a possible D match to TRBD2 (6 bases). This sequence originates from a man between 60 and 75 years old with active COVID-19. The sequenced sample was peripheral blood. CDR3 bases: TGCGCCAGCAGCTTGCGGGGGAGTAGCACAGATACGCAGTATTTT. This translates into CASSLRGSSTDTQYF.